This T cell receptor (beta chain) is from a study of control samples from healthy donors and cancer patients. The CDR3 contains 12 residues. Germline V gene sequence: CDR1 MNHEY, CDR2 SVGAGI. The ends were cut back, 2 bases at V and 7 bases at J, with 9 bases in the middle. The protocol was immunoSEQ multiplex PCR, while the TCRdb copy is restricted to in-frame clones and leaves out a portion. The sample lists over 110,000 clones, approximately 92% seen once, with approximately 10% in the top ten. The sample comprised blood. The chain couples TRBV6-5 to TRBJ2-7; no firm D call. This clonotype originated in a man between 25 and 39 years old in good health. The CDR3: CASSYGSREQYF. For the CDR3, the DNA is TGTGCCAGCAGTTACGGCAGCCGGGAGCAGTACTTC.